Sequencing of this T cell receptor (beta chain) was carried out in a study of T cell responses to AZD1222 COVID-19 vaccine. Study-wide context: Analyses pooled second doses at about 4 or about 12 weeks.

Regarding this clone: What it binds is unknown.

Findings of the study overall: Among vaccine-associated CD4 TCRs, coverage spanned spike, with dominance at 160-218 and 743-854. The study sampled repertoires only after the peak T cell response. Spike-specific TCR breadth and depth went up after people got two AZD1222 doses.

Clones were read by immunoSEQ multiplex PCR, and TCRdb kept only the in-frame ones, dropping some. Of 150,000 to 200,000 clones listed, 88% were seen once; the top ten hold roughly 0.5%. The sample was peripheral blood, taken on day 0 of AZD1222 vaccination. This clonotype originated in an adult in good health.

The CDR3 is CASSYLRDNEQFF. CDR3 nucleotides: TGTGCCAGCAGTTACCTGCGAGACAATGAGCAGTTCTTC. The chain combines TRBV6-5 with TRBJ2-1; D remains unclear. This CDR3 has 13 amino acids. V gave up 2 bases and J gave up 5 bases, with 7 bases separating them. The germline CDR1 and CDR2 sequences are MNHEY and SVGAGI.